This T cell receptor beta chain was recorded in a study of identical twins. Trimming removed 1 base from V and 3 bases from J, with 9 bases in between. The CDR3 consists of 14 residues. Germline-derived CDR1 and CDR2 are MDHEN and SYDVKM. TCRdb reanalysed the 5' RACE reads using MiXCR and keeps one entry per CDR3 protein. This sample has fewer than 550,000 distinct CDR3 sequences, with roughly an eighth found just once. This clonotype turned up a few times. Its antigen is undetermined. Study-level results: Insertion counts were lower in abundant cord blood beta clonotypes, a trend that memory repertoires did not show. There was an excess of low generation probability in the out-of-frame alpha sequences that twins shared. Models underpredicted monozygotic twin sharing of out-of-frame TCR alpha.

The data were also submitted as part of a second study, on yellow fever vaccine responses in identical twins.

The chain joins TRBV28 to TRBJ1-1, with D tentatively TRBD1 (5 bases). Sequencing was done on a sample of CD4+ T cells sorted from blood. The TCR comes from a woman between 18 and 29 years old in good health. The CDR3 bases are TGTGCCAGCAGTTTATCGGTAGGGGACACTGAAGCTTTCTTT. Residues: CASSLSVGDTEAFF.